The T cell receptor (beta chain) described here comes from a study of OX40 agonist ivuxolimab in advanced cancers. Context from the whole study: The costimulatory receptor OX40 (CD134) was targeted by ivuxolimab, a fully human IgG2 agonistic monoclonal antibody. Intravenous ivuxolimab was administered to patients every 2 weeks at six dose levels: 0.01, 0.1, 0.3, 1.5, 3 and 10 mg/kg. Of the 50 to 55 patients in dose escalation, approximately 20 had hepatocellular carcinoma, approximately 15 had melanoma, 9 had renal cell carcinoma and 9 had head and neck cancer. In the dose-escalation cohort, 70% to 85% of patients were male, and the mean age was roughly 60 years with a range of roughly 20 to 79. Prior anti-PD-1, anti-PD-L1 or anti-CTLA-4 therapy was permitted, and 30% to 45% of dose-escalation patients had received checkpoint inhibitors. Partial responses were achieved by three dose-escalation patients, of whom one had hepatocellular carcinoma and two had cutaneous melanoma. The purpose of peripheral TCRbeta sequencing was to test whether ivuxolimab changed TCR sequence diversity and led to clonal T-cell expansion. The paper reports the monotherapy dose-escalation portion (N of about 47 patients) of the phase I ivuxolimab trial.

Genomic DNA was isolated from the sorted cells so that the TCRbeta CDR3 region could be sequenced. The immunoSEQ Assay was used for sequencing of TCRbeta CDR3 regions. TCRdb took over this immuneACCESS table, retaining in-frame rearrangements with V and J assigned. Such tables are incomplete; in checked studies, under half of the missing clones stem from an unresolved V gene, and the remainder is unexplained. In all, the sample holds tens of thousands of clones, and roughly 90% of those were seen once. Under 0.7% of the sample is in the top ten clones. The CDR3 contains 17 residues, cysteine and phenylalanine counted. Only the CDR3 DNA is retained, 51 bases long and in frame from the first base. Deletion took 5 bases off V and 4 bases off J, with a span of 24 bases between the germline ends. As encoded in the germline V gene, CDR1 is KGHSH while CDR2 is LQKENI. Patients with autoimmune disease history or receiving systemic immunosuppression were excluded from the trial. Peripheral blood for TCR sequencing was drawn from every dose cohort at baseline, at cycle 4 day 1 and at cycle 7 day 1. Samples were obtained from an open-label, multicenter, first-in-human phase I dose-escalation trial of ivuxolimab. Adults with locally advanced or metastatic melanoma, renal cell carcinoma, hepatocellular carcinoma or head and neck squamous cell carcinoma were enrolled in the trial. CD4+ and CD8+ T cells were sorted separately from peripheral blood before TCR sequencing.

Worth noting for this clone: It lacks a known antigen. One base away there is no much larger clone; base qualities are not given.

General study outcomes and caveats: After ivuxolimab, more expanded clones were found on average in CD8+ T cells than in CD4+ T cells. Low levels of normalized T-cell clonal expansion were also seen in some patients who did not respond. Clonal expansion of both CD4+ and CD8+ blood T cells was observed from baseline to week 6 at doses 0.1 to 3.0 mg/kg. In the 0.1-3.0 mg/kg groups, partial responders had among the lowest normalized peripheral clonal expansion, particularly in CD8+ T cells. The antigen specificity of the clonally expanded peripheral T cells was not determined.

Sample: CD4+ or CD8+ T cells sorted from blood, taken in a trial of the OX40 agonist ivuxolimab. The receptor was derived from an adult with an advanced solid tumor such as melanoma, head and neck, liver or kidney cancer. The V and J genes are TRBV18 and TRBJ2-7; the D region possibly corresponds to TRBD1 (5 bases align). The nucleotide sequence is TGTGCCAGCTCAAGAAACTACCCAGGGTTAGGCATTTACGAGCAGTACTTC. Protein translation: CASSRNYPGLGIYEQYF.